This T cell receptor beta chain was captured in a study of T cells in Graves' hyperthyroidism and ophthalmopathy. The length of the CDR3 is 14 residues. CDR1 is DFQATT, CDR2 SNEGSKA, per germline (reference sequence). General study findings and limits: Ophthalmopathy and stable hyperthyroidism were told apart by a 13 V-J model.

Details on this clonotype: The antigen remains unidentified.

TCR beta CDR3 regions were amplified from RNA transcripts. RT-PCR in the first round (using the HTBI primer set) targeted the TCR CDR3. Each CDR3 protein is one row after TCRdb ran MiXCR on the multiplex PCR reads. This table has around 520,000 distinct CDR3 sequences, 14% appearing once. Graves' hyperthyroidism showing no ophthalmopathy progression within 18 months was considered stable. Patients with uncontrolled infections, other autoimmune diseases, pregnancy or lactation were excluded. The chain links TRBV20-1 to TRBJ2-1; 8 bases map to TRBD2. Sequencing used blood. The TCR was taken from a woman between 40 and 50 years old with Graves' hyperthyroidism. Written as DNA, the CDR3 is TGCAGCCCGGGGCCTAGCGGGCCCTACAATGAGCAGTTCTTC. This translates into CSPGPSGPYNEQFF.